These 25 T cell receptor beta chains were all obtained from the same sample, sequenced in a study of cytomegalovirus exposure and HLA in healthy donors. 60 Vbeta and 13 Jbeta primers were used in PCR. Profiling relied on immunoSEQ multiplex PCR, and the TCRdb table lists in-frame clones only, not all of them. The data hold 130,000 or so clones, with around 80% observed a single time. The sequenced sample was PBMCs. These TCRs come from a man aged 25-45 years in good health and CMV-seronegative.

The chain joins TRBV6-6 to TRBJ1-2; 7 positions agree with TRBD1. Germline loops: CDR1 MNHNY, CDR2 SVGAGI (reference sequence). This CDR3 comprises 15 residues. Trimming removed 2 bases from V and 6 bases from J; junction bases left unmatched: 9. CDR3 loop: CASSYRGTAGDGYTF. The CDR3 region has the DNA TGTGCCAGCAGTTACAGGGGGACAGCGGGCGATGGCTACACCTTC.

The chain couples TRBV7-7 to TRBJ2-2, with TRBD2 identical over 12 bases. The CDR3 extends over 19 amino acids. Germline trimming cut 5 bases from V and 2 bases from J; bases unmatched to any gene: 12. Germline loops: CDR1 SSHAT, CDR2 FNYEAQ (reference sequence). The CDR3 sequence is CASSPELAGGLVNTGELFF. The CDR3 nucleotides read TGTGCCAGCAGCCCGGAACTAGCGGGGGGCCTTGTTAACACCGGGGAGCTGTTTTTT.

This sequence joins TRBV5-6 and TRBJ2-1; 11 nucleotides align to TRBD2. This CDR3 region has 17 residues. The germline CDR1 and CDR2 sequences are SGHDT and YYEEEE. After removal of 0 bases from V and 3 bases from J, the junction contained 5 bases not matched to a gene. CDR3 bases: TGTGCCAGCAGCTTGGAACTAGCGGGGGATATCTACAATGAGCAGTTCTTC. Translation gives CASSLELAGDIYNEQFF.

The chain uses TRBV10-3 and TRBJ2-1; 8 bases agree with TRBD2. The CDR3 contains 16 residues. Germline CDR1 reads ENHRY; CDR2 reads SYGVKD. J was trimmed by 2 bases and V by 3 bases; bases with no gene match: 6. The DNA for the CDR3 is TGTGCCATCAGTGAACGACTAGCGACACCCTACAATGAGCAGTTCTTC. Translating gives CAISERLATPYNEQFF.

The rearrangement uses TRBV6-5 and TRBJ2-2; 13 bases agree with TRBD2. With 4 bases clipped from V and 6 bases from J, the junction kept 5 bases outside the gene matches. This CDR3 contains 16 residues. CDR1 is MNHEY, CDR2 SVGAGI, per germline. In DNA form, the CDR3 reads TGTGCCAGCAGTTCACTCACTAGCGGGGGGGCCGGGGAGCTGTTTTTT. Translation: CASSSLTSGGAGELFF.

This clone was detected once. CDR3 nucleotides: TGCGCCAGCAGCTTGGCGATACAAAACACTGAAGCTTTCTTT. Translation: CASSLAIQNTEAFF. This sequence joins TRBV5-1 and TRBJ1-1; D is unclear. The CDR3 spans 14 residues. Trimming removed 0 bases from V and 2 bases from J, with 8 bases in between. Looked up from germline, CDR1 is SGHRS and CDR2 is YFSETQ.

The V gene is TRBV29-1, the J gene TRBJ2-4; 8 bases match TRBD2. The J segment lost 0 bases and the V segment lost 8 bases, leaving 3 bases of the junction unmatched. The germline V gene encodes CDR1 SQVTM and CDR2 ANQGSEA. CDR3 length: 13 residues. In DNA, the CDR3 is TGCAGCACCCGGGGGGGAGCCAAAAACATTCAGTACTTC. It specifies CSTRGGAKNIQYF. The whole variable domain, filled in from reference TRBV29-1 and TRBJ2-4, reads SAVISQKPSRDICQRGTSLTIQCQVDSQVTMMFWYRQQPGQSLTLIATANQGSEATYESGFVIDKFPISRPNLTFSTLTVSNMSPEDSSIYLCSTRGGAKNIQYFGAGTRLSVL.

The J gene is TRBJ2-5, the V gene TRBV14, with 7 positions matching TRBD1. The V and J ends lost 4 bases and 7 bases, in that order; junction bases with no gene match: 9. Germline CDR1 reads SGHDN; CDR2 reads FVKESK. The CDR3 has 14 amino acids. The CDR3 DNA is TGTGCCAGCAGCCCCTGGCTAGCAGGGGGGACCCAGTACTTC. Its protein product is CASSPWLAGGTQYF.

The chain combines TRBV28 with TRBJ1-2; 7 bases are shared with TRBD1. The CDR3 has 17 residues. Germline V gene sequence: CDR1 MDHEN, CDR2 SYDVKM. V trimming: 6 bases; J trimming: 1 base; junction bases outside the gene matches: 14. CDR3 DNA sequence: TGTGCCAGCAGGAAGAGGACAGGAGGATATGTTAACTATGGCTACACCTTC. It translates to CASRKRTGGYVNYGYTF.

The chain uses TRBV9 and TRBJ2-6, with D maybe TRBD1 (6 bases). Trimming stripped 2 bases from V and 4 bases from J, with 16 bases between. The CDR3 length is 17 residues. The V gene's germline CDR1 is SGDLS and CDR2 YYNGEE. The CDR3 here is CASSVPSTGSGANVLTF. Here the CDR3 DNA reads TGTGCCAGCAGCGTCCCATCGACAGGATCCGGGGCCAACGTCCTGACTTTC.

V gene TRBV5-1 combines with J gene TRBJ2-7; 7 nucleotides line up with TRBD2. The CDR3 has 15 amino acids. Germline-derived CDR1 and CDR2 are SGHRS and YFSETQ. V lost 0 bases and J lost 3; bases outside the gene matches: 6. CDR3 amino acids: CASSLVGGIGYEQYF. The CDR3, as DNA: TGCGCCAGCAGCTTGGTCGGGGGGATAGGCTACGAGCAGTACTTC.

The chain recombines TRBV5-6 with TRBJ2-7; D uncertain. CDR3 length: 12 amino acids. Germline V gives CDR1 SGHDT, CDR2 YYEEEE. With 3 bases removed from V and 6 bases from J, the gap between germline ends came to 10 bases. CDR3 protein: CASSSITGEQYF. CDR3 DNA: TGTGCCAGCAGCTCCATAACGGGCGAGCAGTACTTC.

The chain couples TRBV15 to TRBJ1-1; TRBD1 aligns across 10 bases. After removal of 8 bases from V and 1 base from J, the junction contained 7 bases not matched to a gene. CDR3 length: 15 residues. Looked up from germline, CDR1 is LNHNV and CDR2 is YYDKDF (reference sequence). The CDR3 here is CATLTGGAGNTEAFF. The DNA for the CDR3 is TGTGCCACCCTGACAGGGGGCGCAGGGAACACTGAAGCTTTCTTT.

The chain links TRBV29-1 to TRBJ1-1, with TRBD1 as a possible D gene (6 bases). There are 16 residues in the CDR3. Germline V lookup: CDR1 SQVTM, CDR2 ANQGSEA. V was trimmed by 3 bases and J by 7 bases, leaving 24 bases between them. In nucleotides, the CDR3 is TGCAGCGTTGAGTGGACAGCCGCCCGGCCTCGGGGTGAAGCTTTCTTT. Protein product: CSVEWTAARPRGEAFF.

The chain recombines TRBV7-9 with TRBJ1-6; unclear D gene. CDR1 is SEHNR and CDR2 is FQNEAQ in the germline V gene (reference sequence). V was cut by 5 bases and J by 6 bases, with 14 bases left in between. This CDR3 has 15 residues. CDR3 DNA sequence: TGTGCCAGCAGCCCGCCGGGAGGAGGTAATTCACCCCTCCACTTT. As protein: CASSPPGGGNSPLHF.

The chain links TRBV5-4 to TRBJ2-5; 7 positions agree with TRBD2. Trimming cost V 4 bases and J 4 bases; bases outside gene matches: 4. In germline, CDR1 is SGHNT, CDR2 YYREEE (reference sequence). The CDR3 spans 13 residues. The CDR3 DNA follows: TGTGCCAGCAGCGGGGACTACGGAGAGACCCAGTACTTC. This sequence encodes CASSGDYGETQYF.

The CDR3 sequence is CASSLMGGINEKLFF. In DNA form, the CDR3 reads TGTGCCAGCAGCCTGATGGGAGGCATTAATGAAAAACTGTTTTTT. V usage is TRBV5-4 and J usage is TRBJ1-4, with D unclear. The germline V gene encodes CDR1 SGHNT and CDR2 YYREEE (reference sequence). The germline V and J ends were trimmed by 4 bases and 4 bases, with 14 bases remaining between them. The CDR3 sequence is 15 residues long.

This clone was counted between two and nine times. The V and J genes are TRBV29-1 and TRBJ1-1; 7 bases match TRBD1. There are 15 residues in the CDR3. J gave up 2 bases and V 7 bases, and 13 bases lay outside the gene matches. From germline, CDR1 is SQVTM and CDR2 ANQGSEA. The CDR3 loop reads CSAVKYRGRNTEAFF. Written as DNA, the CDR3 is TGCAGCGCTGTAAAATACAGGGGTAGAAACACTGAAGCTTTCTTT.

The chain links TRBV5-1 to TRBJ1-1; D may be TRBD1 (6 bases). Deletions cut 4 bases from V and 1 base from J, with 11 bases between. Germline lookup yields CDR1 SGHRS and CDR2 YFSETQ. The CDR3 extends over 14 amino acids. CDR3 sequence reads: CASSTQGANTEAFF. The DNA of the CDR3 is TGCGCCAGCAGCACACAGGGCGCGAACACTGAAGCTTTCTTT.

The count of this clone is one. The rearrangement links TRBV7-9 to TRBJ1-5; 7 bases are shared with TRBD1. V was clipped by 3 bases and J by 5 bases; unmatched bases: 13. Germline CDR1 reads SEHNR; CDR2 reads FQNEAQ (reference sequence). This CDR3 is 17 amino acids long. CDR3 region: CASSFEPPTGSDQPQHF. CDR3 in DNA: TGTGCCAGCAGCTTCGAACCCCCGACAGGGTCTGATCAGCCCCAGCATTTT.

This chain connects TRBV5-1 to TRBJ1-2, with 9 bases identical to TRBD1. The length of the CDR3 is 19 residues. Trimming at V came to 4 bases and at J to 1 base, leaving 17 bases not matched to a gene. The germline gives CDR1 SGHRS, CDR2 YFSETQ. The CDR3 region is CASSPLNRGRPTFNYGYTF. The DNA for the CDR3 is TGCGCCAGCAGCCCTCTGAACAGGGGGCGCCCAACCTTTAACTATGGCTACACCTTC.

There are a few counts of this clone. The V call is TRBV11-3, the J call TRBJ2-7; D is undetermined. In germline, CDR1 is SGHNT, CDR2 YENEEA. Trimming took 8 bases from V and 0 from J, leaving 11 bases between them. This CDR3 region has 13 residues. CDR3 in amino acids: CASSPPGSYEQYF. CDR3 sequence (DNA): TGTGCCAGCTCCCCACCGGGCTCCTACGAGCAGTACTTC. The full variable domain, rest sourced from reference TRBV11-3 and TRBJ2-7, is EAGVVQSPRYKIIEKKQPVAFWCNPISGHNTLYWYLQNLGQGPELLIRYENEEAVDDSQLPKDRFSAERLKGVDSTLKIQPAELGDSAVYLCASSPPGSYEQYFGPGTRLTVT.

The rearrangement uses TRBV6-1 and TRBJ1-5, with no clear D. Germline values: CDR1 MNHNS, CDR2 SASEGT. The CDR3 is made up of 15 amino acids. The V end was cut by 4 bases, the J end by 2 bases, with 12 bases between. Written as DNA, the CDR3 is TGTGCCAGCAGTGCTACAGCTAGCGGCAATCAGCCCCAGCATTTT. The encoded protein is CASSATASGNQPQHF.

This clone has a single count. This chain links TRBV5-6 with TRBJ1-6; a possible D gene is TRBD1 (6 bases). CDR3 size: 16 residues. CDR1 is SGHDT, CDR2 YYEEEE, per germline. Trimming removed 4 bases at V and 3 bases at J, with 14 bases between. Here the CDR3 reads CASSTGARGYNSPLHF. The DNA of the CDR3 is TGTGCCAGCAGCACCGGGGCCAGGGGCTATAATTCACCCCTCCACTTT.

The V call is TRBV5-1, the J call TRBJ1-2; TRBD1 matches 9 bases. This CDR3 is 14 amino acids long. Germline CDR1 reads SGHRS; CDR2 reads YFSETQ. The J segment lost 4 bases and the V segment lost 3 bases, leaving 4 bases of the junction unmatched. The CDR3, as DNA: TGCGCCAGCAGCTCGACAGGGGGGTCCTATGGCTACACCTTC. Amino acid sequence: CASSSTGGSYGYTF.